The 20 T cell receptor beta chains below come from one sample, sequenced in a study of siplizumab effects on memory and regulatory T cells. This table comes from immunoSEQ multiplex PCR, and its TCRdb copy is limited to in-frame clones, with some not included. The sample lists about 120,000 clones, just under 95% seen once, with around 0.15% in the top ten. Sequenced sample: non-Treg CD4+ T cells sorted from blood. All receptors derive from a human donor in good health.

The rearrangement uses TRBV7-9 and TRBJ1-3, with D perhaps TRBD1 (6 bases). The CDR3 sequence is 15 residues long. V dropped 5 bases and J dropped 0 bases, with 11 bases sitting between them. Germline CDR1 SEHNR, CDR2 FQNEAQ (reference sequence). The CDR3 loop reads CASSPRGPSGNTIYF. The CDR3 bases are TGTGCCAGCAGCCCCAGGGGCCCCTCTGGAAACACCATATATTTT.

This clone was found once. The genes are TRBV7-3 and TRBJ2-3; TRBD1 might be the D (5 bases). V gave up 5 bases and J gave up 1 base, with 16 bases separating them. Germline loops: CDR1 SGHTA, CDR2 FQGTGA. This CDR3 contains 16 residues. The CDR3 sequence is CASSASQGRGTDTQYF. CDR3 DNA: TGTGCCAGCAGCGCCTCTCAGGGTAGGGGCACAGATACGCAGTATTTT.

J is TRBJ1-5 and V is TRBV19; the match to TRBD1 covers 9 bases. Germline V gene sequence: CDR1 LNHDA, CDR2 SQIVND (reference sequence). V shed 4 bases and J 5 bases; nucleotides not matched to a gene: 12. This CDR3 spans 17 amino acids. The CDR3 DNA reads TGTGCCAGTAGTAAATACTCCGGGACAGGGAGTTATCAGCCCCAGCATTTT. This gives the protein CASSKYSGTGSYQPQHF.

This chain joins TRBV20-1 and TRBJ1-2; D not certain. Trimming took off 6 bases at V and 2 bases at J, with 7 bases between the two ends. The germline V gene encodes CDR1 DFQATT and CDR2 SNEGSKA (reference sequence). The CDR3 is 11 amino acids. The CDR3 here is CSASHNYGYTF. CDR3 coding DNA: TGCAGTGCCTCCCACAACTATGGCTACACCTTC.

The chain uses TRBV5-5 and TRBJ1-1; D may be TRBD1 (5 bases). Trimming removed 3 bases from V and 10 bases from J, with 13 bases in between. CDR1 is SGHKS, CDR2 YYEKEE, per germline (reference sequence). The CDR3 covers 12 residues. Here the CDR3 DNA reads TGTGCCAGCAGCTCCCCAGGGTATGGAGCTTTCTTT. Translating it yields CASSSPGYGAFF.

The chain carries TRBV11-3 and TRBJ1-1; D ambiguous. The CDR3 contains 13 residues. Deletions cut 2 bases from V and 4 bases from J, with 8 bases between. CDR1 and CDR2 from the germline V gene are SGHNT and YENEEA. The CDR3 coding sequence is TGTGCCAGCAGCTTAATGGGAGGCACTGAAGCTTTCTTT. Encoded protein: CASSLMGGTEAFF.

The chain employs TRBV18 and TRBJ2-5, with 7 bases fitting TRBD1. Germline assignment: CDR1 KGHSH and CDR2 LQKENI. The CDR3 runs 15 residues. V dropped 3 bases and J dropped 2; count of bases not matched to a gene: 6. The CDR3, as DNA: TGTGCCAGCTCACCGGCTACAGGGGCTCAAGAGACCCAGTACTTC. Its translation is CASSPATGAQETQYF. The whole variable domain, filled in from reference TRBV18 and TRBJ2-5, reads NAGVMQNPRHLVRRRGQEARLRCSPMKGHSHVYWYRQLPEEGLKFMVYLQKENIIDESGMPKERFSAEFPKEGPSILRIQQVVRGDSAAYFCASSPATGAQETQYFGPGTRLLVL.

This sequence joins TRBV27 and TRBJ2-7; D is perhaps TRBD1 (6 bases). This CDR3 comprises 14 residues. The V and J ends lost 6 bases and 2 bases respectively, with 14 bases between them. Germline CDR1 and CDR2: MNHEY and SMNVEV (reference sequence). In DNA form, the CDR3 reads TGTGCCAGCAGCTCCTGGGACAACCCCTACGAGCAGTACTTC. It codes for CASSSWDNPYEQYF.

The chain's CDR3 is CASSIYSREDQPQHF. The CDR3 DNA follows: TGTGCCAGTAGTATCTATTCCAGGGAGGATCAGCCCCAGCATTTT. The rearrangement joins TRBV19 to TRBJ1-5; possibly TRBD1 for D (5 bases). Germline V CDR1 and CDR2: LNHDA, SQIVND (reference sequence). The CDR3 length is 15 residues. V gave up 3 bases and J gave up 5 bases, with 14 bases separating them.

This clone was seen just once. The rearrangement joins TRBV19 to TRBJ1-5, with no clear D. Germline values: CDR1 LNHDA, CDR2 SQIVND (reference sequence). Trimming left V 7 bases short and J 1 base short, with 14 bases between. The CDR3 runs 15 residues. This chain's CDR3 is CASTSLVGSNQPQHF. CDR3 nucleotides: TGTGCCAGTACCTCGTTGGTTGGGAGCAATCAGCCCCAGCATTTT.

Worth noting for this clone: The sample carries other DNA sequences with the same CDR3. The rearrangement joins TRBV2 to TRBJ1-4; D uncertain. The CDR3 is made up of 12 amino acids. The germline V gene has CDR1 SNHLY and CDR2 FYNNEI. V gave up 3 bases and J gave up 3 bases, with 2 bases separating them. Here the CDR3 DNA reads TGTGCCAGCAGTGATCCTAATGAAAAACTGTTTTTT. The encoded protein is CASSDPNEKLFF.

This clone was recorded only once. The chain joins TRBV11-3 to TRBJ1-1, with D possibly being TRBD1 (6 bases). Germline V gene lookup returns CDR1 SGHNT and CDR2 YENEEA. The CDR3 has 15 amino acids. V was cut by 4 bases and J by 4 bases, with 16 bases left in between. CDR3 bases: TGTGCCAGCAGCTCCCCCGGGGGGCCTTCCACTGAAGCTTTCTTT. Its translation is CASSSPGGPSTEAFF.

This chain joins TRBV19 and TRBJ2-1; D is unresolved. This CDR3 region has 11 residues. V lost 7 bases to trimming and J lost 12 bases, with 13 bases between them. CDR1 and CDR2 from the germline V gene are LNHDA and SQIVND (reference sequence). The CDR3 is CASKSRFGQFF. The CDR3 bases are TGTGCCAGTAAAAGCCGATTTGGGCAGTTCTTC.

The J gene is TRBJ2-2, the V gene TRBV7-9; D is ambiguous. Germline loops: CDR1 SEHNR, CDR2 FQNEAQ (reference sequence). V was pared by 1 base and J by 6 bases, with 6 bases between. The CDR3 covers 13 residues. Written as DNA, the CDR3 is TGTGCCAGCAGCTTAGAGCGAGCCGGGGAGCTGTTTTTT. This gives the protein CASSLERAGELFF.

The chain combines TRBV10-3 with TRBJ2-2, with 7 bases lining up with TRBD1. The V gene end was trimmed by 0 bases and the J gene end by 7 bases; junction bases not matched to a gene: 2. From germline, CDR1 is ENHRY and CDR2 SYGVKD. The CDR3 totals 14 residues. Here the CDR3 reads CAISESPGGGELFF. DNA of the CDR3: TGTGCCATCAGTGAGTCGCCAGGGGGCGGGGAGCTGTTTTTT.

The chain couples TRBV6-5 to TRBJ1-2; 11 bases align to TRBD1. Germline V CDR1 and CDR2: MNHEY, SVGAGI. This CDR3 is built from 13 residues. With 4 bases clipped from V and 8 bases from J, the junction kept 3 bases outside the gene matches. The CDR3 coding sequence is TGTGCCAGCAGTTGGGGACAGGGGGAAGGCTACACCTTC. Protein: CASSWGQGEGYTF.

This sequence joins TRBV14 and TRBJ2-5; D remains ambiguous. Looked up from germline, CDR1 is SGHDN and CDR2 is FVKESK. The CDR3 is 11 amino acids. The germline V and J ends were trimmed by 1 base and 5 bases, with 2 bases remaining between them. CDR3 loop: CASSQVETQYF. DNA for the CDR3: TGTGCCAGCAGCCAAGTCGAGACCCAGTACTTC.

This sequence joins TRBV27 and TRBJ1-5; TRBD1 might be the D (6 bases). The V end lost 5 bases, the J end lost 1 base, and 15 bases lay between the germline ends. Germline CDR1 reads MNHEY; CDR2 reads SMNVEV (reference sequence). The CDR3 loop spans 16 amino acids. The DNA of the CDR3 is TGTGCCAGCAGTCCTCTACAGGGACTGAGCAATCAGCCCCAGCATTTT. Residues: CASSPLQGLSNQPQHF.

The chain couples TRBV29-1 to TRBJ1-1, with 8 bases fitting TRBD1. This CDR3 contains 14 residues. Trimming took 5 bases from V and 1 from J; bases not matched to a gene: 6. Looked up from germline, CDR1 is SQVTM and CDR2 is ANQGSEA. The CDR3 region has the DNA TGCAGCGTTCATGACAGGGGAAAGAACACTGAAGCTTTCTTT. Amino acids: CSVHDRGKNTEAFF.

The chain recombines TRBV15 with TRBJ2-3, with D tentatively TRBD1 (5 bases). Looked up from germline, CDR1 is LNHNV and CDR2 is YYDKDF (reference sequence). The V end lost 5 bases, the J end lost 9 bases, and 15 bases lay between the germline ends. The CDR3 has 13 residues. CDR3 protein: CATSGPDRITQYF. In nucleotides, the CDR3 is TGTGCCACCAGCGGCCCCGACAGAATAACGCAGTATTTT.